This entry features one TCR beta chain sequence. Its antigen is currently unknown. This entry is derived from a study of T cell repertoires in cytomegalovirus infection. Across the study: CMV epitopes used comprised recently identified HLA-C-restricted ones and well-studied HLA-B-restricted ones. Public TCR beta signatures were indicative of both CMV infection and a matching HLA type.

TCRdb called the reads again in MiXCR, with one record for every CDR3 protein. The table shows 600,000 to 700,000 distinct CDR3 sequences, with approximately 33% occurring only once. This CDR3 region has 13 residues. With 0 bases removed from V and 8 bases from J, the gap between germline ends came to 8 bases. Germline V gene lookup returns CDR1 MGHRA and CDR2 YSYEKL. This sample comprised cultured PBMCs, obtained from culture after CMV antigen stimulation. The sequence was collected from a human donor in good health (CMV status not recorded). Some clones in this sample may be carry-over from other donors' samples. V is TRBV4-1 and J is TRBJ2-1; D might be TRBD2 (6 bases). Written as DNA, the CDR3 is TGCGCCAGCAGCCAAGATCCGGGAGATGAGCAGTTCTTC. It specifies CASSQDPGDEQFF.